The entry below gives a single T cell receptor beta chain sequence along with its context. The data were obtained in a study of control samples from healthy donors and cancer patients. Measured with immunoSEQ multiplex PCR; TCRdb has only the in-frame clones, and not every one. The repertoire includes over 100,000 clones, about 93% of them detected once, and roughly 2.6% sits in the top ten. Sequencing was performed on blood. The clonotype originates from a man aged 40-49 years in good health.

This CDR3 reads CASSSTQFSTDTQYF. The CDR3 DNA reads TGTGCCAGCAGTTCCACACAGTTTAGCACAGATACGCAGTATTTT. The V call is TRBV27, the J call TRBJ2-3; no clear D. V was shortened by 4 bases and J by 0 bases, with 11 bases between the two germline ends. Germline lookup yields CDR1 MNHEY and CDR2 SMNVEV (reference sequence). The CDR3 is 15 residues long.